This TCR beta chain was identified in a study of control samples from healthy donors and cancer patients. The CDR3 runs to 15 residues. V was pared by 3 bases and J by 3 bases, with 16 bases between. Germline loops: CDR1 SGHRS, CDR2 YFSETQ. Sequencing was performed with immunoSEQ multiplex PCR; in TCRdb, only in-frame clones are kept and a portion is missing. The table records 70,000 to 85,000 clones, roughly 88% of them present only once. The J gene is TRBJ2-7, the V gene TRBV5-1; no clear D. The TCR comes from a man aged 55-75 years with head and neck cancer. Source material: PBMCs. The CDR3 sequence is CASSYDSPSYYEQYF. CDR3 DNA: TGCGCCAGCAGCTACGACTCGCCTAGTTACTACGAGCAGTACTTC.